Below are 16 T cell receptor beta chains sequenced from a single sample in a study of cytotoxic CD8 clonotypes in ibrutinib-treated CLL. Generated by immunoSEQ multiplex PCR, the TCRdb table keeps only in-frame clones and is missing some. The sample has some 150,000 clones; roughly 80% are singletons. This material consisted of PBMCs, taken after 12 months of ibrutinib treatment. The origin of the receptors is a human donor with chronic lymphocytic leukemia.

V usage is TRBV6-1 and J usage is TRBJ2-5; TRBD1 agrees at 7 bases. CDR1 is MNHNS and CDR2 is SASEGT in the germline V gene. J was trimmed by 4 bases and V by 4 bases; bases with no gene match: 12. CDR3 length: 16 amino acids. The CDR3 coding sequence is TGTGCCAGCAGTGCCTCCCTACAGGGGACGGGAGAGACCCAGTACTTC. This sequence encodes CASSASLQGTGETQYF.

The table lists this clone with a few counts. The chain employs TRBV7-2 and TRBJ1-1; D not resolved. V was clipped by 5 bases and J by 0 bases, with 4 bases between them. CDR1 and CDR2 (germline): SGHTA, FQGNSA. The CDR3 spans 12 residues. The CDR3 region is CASSLMNTEAFF. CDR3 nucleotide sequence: TGTGCCAGCAGCCTAATGAACACTGAAGCTTTCTTT.

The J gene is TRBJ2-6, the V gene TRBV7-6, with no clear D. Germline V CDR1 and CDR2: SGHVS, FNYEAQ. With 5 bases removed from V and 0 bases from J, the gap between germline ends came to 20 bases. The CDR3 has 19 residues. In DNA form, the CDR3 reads TGTGCCAGCAGCACCTTCTTTGGTGACATCGGCTCTGGGGCCAACGTCCTGACTTTC. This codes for CASSTFFGDIGSGANVLTF.

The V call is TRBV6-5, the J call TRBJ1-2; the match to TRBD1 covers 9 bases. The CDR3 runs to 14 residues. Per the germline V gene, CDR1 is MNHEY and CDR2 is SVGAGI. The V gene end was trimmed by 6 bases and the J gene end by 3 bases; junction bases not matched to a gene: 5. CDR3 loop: CASRETGGYYGYTF. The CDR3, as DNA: TGTGCCAGCAGGGAAACAGGGGGCTACTATGGCTACACCTTC.

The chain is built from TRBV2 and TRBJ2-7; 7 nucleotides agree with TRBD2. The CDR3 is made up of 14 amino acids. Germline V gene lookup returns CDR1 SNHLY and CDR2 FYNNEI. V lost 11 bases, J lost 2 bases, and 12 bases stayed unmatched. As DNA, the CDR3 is TGTGCCGGATCAAGGGGACTAACAACCTACGAGCAGTACTTC. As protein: CAGSRGLTTYEQYF.

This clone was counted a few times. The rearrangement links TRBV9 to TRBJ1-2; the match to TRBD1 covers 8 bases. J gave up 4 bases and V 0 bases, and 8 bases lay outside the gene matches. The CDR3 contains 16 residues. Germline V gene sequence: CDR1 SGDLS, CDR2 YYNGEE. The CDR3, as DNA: TGTGCCAGCAGCGTAGGGGCCACAGGGGGGATCTATGGCTACACCTTC. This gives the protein CASSVGATGGIYGYTF.

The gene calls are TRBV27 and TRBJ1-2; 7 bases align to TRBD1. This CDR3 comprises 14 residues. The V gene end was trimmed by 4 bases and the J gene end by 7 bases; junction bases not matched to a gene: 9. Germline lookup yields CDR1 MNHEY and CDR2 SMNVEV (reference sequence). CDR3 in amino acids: CASSSHQGERGYTF. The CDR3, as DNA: TGTGCCAGCAGTTCGCATCAGGGGGAGCGTGGCTACACCTTC.

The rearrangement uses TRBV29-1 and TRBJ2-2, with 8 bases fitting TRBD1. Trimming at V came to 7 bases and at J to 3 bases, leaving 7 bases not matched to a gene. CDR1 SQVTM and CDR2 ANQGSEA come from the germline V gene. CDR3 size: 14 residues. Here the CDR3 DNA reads TGCAGCGCCCGACAGGGGATGGACACCGGGGAGCTGTTTTTT. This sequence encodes CSARQGMDTGELFF.

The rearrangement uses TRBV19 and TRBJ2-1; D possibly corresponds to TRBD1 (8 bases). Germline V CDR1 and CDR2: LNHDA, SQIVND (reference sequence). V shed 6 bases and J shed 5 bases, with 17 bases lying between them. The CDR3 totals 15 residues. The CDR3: CASRHRGEGDNEQFF. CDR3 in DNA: TGTGCCAGTAGGCACAGGGGGGAGGGCGACAATGAGCAGTTCTTC.

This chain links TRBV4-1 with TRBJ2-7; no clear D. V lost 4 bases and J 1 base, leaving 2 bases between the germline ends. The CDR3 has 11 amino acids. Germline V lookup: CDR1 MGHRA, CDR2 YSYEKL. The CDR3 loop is CASSPSYEQYF. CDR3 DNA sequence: TGCGCCAGCAGCCCTTCCTACGAGCAGTACTTC.

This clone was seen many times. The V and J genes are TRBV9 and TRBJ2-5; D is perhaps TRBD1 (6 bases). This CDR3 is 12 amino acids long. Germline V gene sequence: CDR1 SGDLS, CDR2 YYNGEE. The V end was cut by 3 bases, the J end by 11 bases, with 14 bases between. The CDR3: CASSAPDGTQYF. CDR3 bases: TGTGCCAGCAGCGCGCCCGACGGGACACAGTACTTC.

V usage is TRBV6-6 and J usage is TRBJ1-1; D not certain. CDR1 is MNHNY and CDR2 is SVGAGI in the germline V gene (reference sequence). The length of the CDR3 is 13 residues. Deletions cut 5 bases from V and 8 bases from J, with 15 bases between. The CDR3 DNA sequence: TGTGCCAGCAGTACTGCCGGTAGTGGGGAAGCTTTCTTT. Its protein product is CASSTAGSGEAFF.

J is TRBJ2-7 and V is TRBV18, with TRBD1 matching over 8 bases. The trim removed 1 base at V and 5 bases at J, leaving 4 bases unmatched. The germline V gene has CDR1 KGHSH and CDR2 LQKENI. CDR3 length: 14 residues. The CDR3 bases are TGTGCCAGCTCACCACTTGGACAGGGAGACGAGCAGTACTTC. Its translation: CASSPLGQGDEQYF.

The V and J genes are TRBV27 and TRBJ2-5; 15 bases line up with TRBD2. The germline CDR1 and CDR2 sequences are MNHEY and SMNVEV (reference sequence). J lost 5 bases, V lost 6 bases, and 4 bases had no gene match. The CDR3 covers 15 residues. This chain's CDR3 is CASSLGLAGGETQYF. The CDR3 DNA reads TGTGCCAGCAGCTTGGGACTAGCGGGAGGTGAGACCCAGTACTTC.

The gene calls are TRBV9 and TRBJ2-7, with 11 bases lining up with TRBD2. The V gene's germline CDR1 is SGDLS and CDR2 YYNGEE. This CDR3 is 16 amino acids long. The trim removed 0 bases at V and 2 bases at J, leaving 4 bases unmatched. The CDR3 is CASSVASSGGAYEQYF. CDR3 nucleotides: TGTGCCAGCAGCGTAGCGAGTAGCGGGGGGGCCTACGAGCAGTACTTC. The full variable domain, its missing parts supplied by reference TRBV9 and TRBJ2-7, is DSGVTQTPKHLITATGQRVTLRCSPRSGDLSVYWYQQSLDQGLQFLIQYYNGEERAKGNILERFSAQQFPDLHSELNLSSLELGDSALYFCASSVASSGGAYEQYFGPGTRLTVT.

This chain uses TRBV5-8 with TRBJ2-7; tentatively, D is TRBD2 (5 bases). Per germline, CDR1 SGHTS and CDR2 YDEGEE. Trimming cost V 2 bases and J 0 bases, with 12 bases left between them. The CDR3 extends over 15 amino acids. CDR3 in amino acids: CASSLYGMGSYEQYF. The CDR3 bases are TGTGCCAGCAGCTTATACGGGATGGGCTCCTACGAGCAGTACTTC.